Shown below are 5 T cell receptor beta chains from a single sample sequenced in a study of CXCR3-negative and CXCR3-positive naive CD8 T cells. Through 5' RACE with UMI labels, the TRB cDNA libraries were prepared. From its re-call of the 5' RACE reads, TCRdb lists each CDR3 protein once, without DNA. This sample lists 55,000 to 70,000 distinct CDR3 sequences; its ten largest clones have around 22%. What was sequenced was memory CD8+ T cells from blood. Receptors were obtained from a human donor in good health. Some clones in this sample may be carry-over from other donors' samples.

The CDR3 sequence: CASSQAAGGRNEQFF. This chain uses TRBV4-1 with TRBJ2-1; the D call of TRBD2 rests on TCRdb alone, since no DNA is present to check it. CDR1 and CDR2 from the germline V gene are MGHRA and YSYEKL. This CDR3 spans 15 amino acids.

V usage is TRBV4-3 and J usage is TRBJ2-2; no DNA is available, so the TRBD2 call from TCRdb remains unchecked. The CDR3 covers 18 residues. Germline lookup yields CDR1 LGHNA and CDR2 YSLEER. The CDR3 region is CASSQVRVGRADTGELFF.

V gene TRBV7-7 combines with J gene TRBJ2-2. This CDR3 comprises 14 residues. Germline V gives CDR1 SSHAT, CDR2 FNYEAQ (reference sequence). The CDR3 loop reads CASSLVGGTGELFF.

The chain joins TRBV19 to TRBJ1-1. Germline values: CDR1 LNHDA, CDR2 SQIVND (reference sequence). CDR3 length: 15 amino acids. CDR3 sequence reads: CASSIAGNPNTEAFF.

The V gene is TRBV15, the J gene TRBJ2-6; TCRdb selects TRBD2, and the lack of DNA leaves this call unchecked. This CDR3 comprises 17 residues. Germline CDR1 is LNHNV and CDR2 is YYDKDF (reference sequence). CDR3 amino acids: CATSSPTGPPGANVLTF.